The sequence of this TCR beta chain was determined in a study of T cell repertoires in cytomegalovirus infection. Points from the study as a whole: Summed frequency of public TCR beta families distinguished CMV carriers with the relevant HLA.

The CDR3 is 15 amino acids. Trimming removed 2 bases at V and 2 bases at J, with 12 bases between. The V gene's germline CDR1 is SGHVS and CDR2 FQNEAQ. TCRdb processed the reads anew with MiXCR; each CDR3 protein has one entry. The sample contains approximately 500,000 distinct CDR3 sequences, over 9% of which appear only once. This clonotype has a count of ten or more. The target antigen is unknown. The clonotype originates from a human donor in good health (CMV status not recorded). Some clones in this sample may be carry-over from other donors' samples. The chain employs TRBV7-8 and TRBJ2-5; no reliable D call. Sequenced input: PBMCs. The CDR3 sequence is CASSLSGPEQETQYF. The DNA for the CDR3 is TGTGCCAGCAGCTTAAGTGGGCCAGAACAAGAGACCCAGTACTTC.